Below, one TCR beta chain is given with its context. Looked up from germline, CDR1 is SGHTA and CDR2 is FQGNSA. The CDR3 covers 14 residues. J was trimmed by 2 bases and V by 5 bases; bases with no gene match: 2. Measured with immunoSEQ multiplex PCR; TCRdb has only the in-frame clones, and not every one. The table records about 130,000 clones, nearly 90% of them present only once. The data belong to a study of control samples from healthy donors and cancer patients. The sequenced sample was blood. V and J are TRBV7-2 and TRBJ1-5; TRBD1 matches 8 bases. This receptor was obtained from a man aged 45 to 65 in good health. For the CDR3, the DNA is TGTGCCAGCAGCCAACAGGGGGGCAATCAGCCCCAGCATTTT. Its translation is CASSQQGGNQPQHF. The full variable domain, rest sourced from reference TRBV7-2 and TRBJ1-5, is GAGVSQSPSNKVTEKGKDVELRCDPISGHTALYWYRQSLGQGLEFLIYFQGNSAPDKSGLPSDRFSAERTGGSVSTLTIQRTQQEDSAVYLCASSQQGGNQPQHFGDGTRLSIL.